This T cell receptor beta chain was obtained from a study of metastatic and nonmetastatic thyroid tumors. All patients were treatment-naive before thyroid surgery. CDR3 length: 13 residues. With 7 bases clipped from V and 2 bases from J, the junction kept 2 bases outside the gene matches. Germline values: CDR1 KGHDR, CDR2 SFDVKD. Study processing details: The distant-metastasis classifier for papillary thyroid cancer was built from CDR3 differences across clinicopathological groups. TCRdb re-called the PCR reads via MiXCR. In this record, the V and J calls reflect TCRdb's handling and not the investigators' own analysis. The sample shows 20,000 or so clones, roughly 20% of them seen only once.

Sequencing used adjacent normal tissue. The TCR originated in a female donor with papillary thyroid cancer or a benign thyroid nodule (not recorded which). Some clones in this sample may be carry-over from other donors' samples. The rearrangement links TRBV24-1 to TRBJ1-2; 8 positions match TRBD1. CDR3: CATRDRENYGYTF. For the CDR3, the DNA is TGTGCCACCAGGGACAGGGAAAACTATGGCTACACCTTC.